This T cell receptor beta chain is from a study of T cells in Graves' hyperthyroidism and ophthalmopathy. Study findings and constraints: Blood also showed most of the thyroid clonotypes that were expanded above 0.001. Before onset, ophthalmopathy was predicted by the model a median around 6 months earlier.

Regions amplified from RNA transcripts were the TCR beta CDR3 regions. A set of HTBI primers served as the primers for a first-round RT-PCR of the TCR CDR3. TCRdb redid the calling of the multiplex PCR reads with MiXCR, one entry per CDR3 protein. The data contain 350,000 to 400,000 distinct CDR3 sequences, around 14% of them singletons. Graves' hyperthyroidism was deemed stable absent ophthalmopathy progression within 18 months. The authors obtained PBMCs from over 8.5 ml of fresh peripheral blood. The germline CDR1 and CDR2 sequences are MDHEN and SYDVKM. The J segment lost 6 bases and the V segment lost 4 bases, leaving 9 bases of the junction unmatched. This CDR3 is built from 14 residues. Worth noting for this clonotype: Antigen unknown.

Sample: blood. The clonotype originates from a woman in her 30s with Graves' hyperthyroidism. This chain links TRBV28 with TRBJ2-7; the match to TRBD1 covers 7 bases. CDR3 in amino acids: CASSSTGTVSEQYF. The CDR3 DNA reads as TGTGCCAGCAGTTCGACCGGGACAGTCAGCGAGCAGTACTTC.